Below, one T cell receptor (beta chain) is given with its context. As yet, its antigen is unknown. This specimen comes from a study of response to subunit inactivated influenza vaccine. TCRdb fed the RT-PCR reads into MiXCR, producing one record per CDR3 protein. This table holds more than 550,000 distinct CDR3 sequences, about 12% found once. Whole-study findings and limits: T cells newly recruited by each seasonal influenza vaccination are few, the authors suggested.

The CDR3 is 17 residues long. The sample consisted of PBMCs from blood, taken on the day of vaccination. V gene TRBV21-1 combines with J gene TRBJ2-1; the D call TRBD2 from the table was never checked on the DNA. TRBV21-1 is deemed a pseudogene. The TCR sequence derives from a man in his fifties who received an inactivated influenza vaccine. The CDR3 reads CASSSRGRVPANNEQFF. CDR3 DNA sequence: TGTGCCAGCAGCTCCCGAGGGAGGGTCCCGGCTAACAATGAGCAGTTCTTC.